This T cell receptor beta chain was observed in a study of immune evolution from preneoplasia to lung adenocarcinoma. On this clone itself: The target antigen is unknown.

Study-level results: Top clone share appeared to fall from AAH through AIS, MIA, adenocarcinoma.

The germline V and J ends were trimmed by 2 bases and 1 base, with 7 bases remaining between them. The CDR3 is made up of 13 amino acids. CDR1 and CDR2 (germline): SGHDT, YYEEEE. Sequencing was performed with immunoSEQ multiplex PCR; in TCRdb, only in-frame clones are kept and a portion is missing. The table has 2,500 to 3,500 clones, 88% seen once. This TCR was recovered from a person aged 65-85 years with invasive lung adenocarcinoma. Sequenced material: FFPE invasive lung adenocarcinoma tissue. The genes are TRBV5-6 and TRBJ2-7; D is unclear. The CDR3 DNA is TGTGCCAGCAGCTTTGGCGTTTCCTACGAGCAGTACTTC. This codes for CASSFGVSYEQYF.